These 4 T cell receptor beta chains were sequenced from one sample in a study of blood T cell repertoires in COVID-19. This table comes from immunoSEQ multiplex PCR, and its TCRdb copy is limited to in-frame clones, with some not included. The table shows roughly 100,000 clones, with approximately 87% occurring only once. The material sequenced was peripheral blood. Receptors were obtained from a human donor in a cohort sampled during active COVID-19.

This chain joins TRBV18 and TRBJ2-7; 12 nucleotides match TRBD2. CDR3 length: 16 amino acids. The V segment lost 1 base and the J segment 3 bases; nucleotides outside the gene matches: 4. Germline CDR1 is KGHSH and CDR2 is LQKENI. The CDR3 reads CASSPLVTSGSYEQYF. The CDR3 nucleotides are TGTGCCAGCTCACCACTCGTGACTAGCGGGAGCTACGAGCAGTACTTC.

This chain links TRBV9 with TRBJ2-7; 7 bases are shared with TRBD1. Germline V lookup: CDR1 SGDLS, CDR2 YYNGEE. The CDR3 consists of 14 residues. V trimming: 4 bases; J trimming: 1 base; junction bases outside the gene matches: 5. Written as DNA, the CDR3 is TGTGCCAGCAGCTATGGACAGGCGTCCTACGAGCAGTACTTC. Encoded protein: CASSYGQASYEQYF.

V gene TRBV11-3 combines with J gene TRBJ2-5; tentative D call: TRBD2 (6 bases). The CDR3 contains 13 residues. Germline V gives CDR1 SGHNT, CDR2 YENEEA. Trimming stripped 6 bases from V and 5 bases from J, with 13 bases between. DNA for the CDR3: TGTGCCAGCAGTTGGGACTTGGGTGAGACCCAGTACTTC. Its translation is CASSWDLGETQYF.

This clone was seen only a few times. The chain carries TRBV5-4 and TRBJ1-6; D not certain. V was clipped by 1 base and J by 4 bases, with 6 bases between them. CDR1 and CDR2 from the germline V gene are SGHNT and YYREEE (reference sequence). The CDR3 has 14 residues. CDR3 residues: CASSLREYNSPLHF. The CDR3, as DNA: TGTGCCAGCAGCTTGAGAGAGTATAATTCACCCCTCCACTTT.